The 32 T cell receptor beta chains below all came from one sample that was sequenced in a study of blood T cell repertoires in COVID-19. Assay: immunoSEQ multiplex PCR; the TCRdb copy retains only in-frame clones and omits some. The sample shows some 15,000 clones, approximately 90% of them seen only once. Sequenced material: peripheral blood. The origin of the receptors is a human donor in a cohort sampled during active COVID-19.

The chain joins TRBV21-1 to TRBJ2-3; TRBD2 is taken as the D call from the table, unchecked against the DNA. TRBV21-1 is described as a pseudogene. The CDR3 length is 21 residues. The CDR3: CASSKGINLKFVVGATDTQYF. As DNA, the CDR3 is TGTGCCAGCAGCAAAGGCATCAATTTGAAGTTTGTTGTGGGAGCCACAGATACGCAGTATTTT.

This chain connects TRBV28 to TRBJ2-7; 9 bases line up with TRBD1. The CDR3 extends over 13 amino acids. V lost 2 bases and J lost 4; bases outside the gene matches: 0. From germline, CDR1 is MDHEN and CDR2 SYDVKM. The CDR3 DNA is TGTGCCAGCAGTTTAGGGACAGGGTACGAGCAGTACTTC. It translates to CASSLGTGYEQYF.

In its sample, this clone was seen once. As DNA, the CDR3 is TGTGCCAGCAGCGTGGCCGGGACTAGCGGGGAAGAGCAGTTCTTC. Translating it yields CASSVAGTSGEEQFF. The J gene is TRBJ2-1, the V gene TRBV9; TRBD2 aligns across 13 bases. Trimming removed 2 bases from V and 10 bases from J; junction bases left unmatched: 6. The CDR3 runs 15 residues. The germline V gene encodes CDR1 SGDLS and CDR2 YYNGEE.

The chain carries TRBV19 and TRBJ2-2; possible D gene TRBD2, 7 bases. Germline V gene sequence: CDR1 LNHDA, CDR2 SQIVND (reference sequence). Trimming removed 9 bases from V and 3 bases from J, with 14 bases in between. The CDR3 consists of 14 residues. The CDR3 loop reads CASMEGGYTGELFF. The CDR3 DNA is TGTGCCAGCATGGAGGGGGGGTACACCGGGGAGCTGTTTTTT.

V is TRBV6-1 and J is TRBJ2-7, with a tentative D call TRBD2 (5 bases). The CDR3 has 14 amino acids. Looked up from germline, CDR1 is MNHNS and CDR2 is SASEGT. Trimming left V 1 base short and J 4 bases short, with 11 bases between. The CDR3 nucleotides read TGTGCCAGCAGTGAAGTCCAGGAGGTATACGAGCAGTACTTC. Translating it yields CASSEVQEVYEQYF.

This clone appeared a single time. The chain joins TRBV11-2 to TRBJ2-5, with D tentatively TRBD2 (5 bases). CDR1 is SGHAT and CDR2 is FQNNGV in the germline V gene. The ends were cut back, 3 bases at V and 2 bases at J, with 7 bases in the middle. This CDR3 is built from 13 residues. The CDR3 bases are TGTGCCAGCAGCTTCGGCGGGCAAGAGACCCAGTACTTC. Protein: CASSFGGQETQYF.

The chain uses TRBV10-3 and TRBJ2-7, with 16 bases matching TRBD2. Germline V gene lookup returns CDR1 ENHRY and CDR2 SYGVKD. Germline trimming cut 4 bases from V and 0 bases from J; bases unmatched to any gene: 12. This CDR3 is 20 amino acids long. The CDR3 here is CAISANPGLAGGRASYEQYF. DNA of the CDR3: TGTGCCATCAGTGCCAATCCGGGACTAGCGGGGGGGCGGGCCTCCTACGAGCAGTACTTC.

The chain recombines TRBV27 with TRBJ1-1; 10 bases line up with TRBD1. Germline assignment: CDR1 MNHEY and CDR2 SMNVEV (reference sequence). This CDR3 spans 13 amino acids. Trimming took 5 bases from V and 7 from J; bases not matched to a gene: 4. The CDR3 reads CASSVGQGSEAFF. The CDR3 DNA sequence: TGTGCCAGCAGTGTGGGACAGGGGAGTGAAGCTTTCTTT.

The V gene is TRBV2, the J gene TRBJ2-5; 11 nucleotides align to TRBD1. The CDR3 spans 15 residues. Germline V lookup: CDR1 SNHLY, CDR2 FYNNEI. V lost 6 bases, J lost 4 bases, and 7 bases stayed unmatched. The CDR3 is CASRRDRGWGETQYF. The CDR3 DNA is TGTGCCAGCAGGAGGGACAGGGGGTGGGGAGAGACCCAGTACTTC.

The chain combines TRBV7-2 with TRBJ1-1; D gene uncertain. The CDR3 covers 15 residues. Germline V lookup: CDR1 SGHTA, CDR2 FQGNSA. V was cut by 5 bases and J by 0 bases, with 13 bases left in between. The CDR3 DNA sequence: TGTGCCAGCAGCCCCCTAGCCAGGATGAACACTGAAGCTTTCTTT. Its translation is CASSPLARMNTEAFF.

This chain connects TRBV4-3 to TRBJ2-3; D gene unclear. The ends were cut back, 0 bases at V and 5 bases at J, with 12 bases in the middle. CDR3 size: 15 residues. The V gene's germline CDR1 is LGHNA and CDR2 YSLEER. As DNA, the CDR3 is TGCGCCAGCAGCCAAGACAGGTTTTTAGTAGATACGCAGTATTTT. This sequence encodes CASSQDRFLVDTQYF.

DNA for the CDR3: TGTGCCAGCAGCCGGGGACAGGGTAGGGAGACCCAGTACTTC. Translated, it gives CASSRGQGRETQYF. This chain links TRBV3-1 (or the pseudogene TRBV3-2) with TRBJ2-5; 9 nucleotides match TRBD1. V shed 4 bases and J 5 bases; nucleotides not matched to a gene: 5. CDR1 LGHDT and CDR2 YNNKEL come from the germline V gene (reference sequence). This CDR3 is 14 amino acids long.

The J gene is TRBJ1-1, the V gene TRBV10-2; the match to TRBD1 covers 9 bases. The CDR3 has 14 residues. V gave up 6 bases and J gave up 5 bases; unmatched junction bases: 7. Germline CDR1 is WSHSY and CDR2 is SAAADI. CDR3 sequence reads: CASSPGTGWTEAFF. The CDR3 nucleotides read TGCGCCAGCAGCCCCGGGACAGGGTGGACTGAAGCTTTCTTT.

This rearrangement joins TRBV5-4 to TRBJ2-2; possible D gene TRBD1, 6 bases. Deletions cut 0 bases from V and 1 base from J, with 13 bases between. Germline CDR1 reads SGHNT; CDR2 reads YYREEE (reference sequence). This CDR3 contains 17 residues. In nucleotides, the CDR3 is TGTGCCAGCAGCTTGGATGCTTTGGGACAGAACACCGGGGAGCTGTTTTTT. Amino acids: CASSLDALGQNTGELFF.

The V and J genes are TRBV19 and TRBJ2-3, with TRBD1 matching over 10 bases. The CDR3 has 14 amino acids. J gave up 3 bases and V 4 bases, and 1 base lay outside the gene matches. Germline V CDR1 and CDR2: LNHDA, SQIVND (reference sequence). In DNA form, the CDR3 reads TGTGCCAGTAGTACGGGACAGGGGACAGATACGCAGTATTTT. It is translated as CASSTGQGTDTQYF.

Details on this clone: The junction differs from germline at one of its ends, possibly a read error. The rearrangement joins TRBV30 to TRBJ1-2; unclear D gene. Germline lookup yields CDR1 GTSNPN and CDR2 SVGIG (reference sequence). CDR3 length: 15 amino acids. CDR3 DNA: TGTGCCTGGAGTGTTACATTGGGAGCTAAGTATGGCTACACCTTC. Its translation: CAWSVTLGAKYGYTF.

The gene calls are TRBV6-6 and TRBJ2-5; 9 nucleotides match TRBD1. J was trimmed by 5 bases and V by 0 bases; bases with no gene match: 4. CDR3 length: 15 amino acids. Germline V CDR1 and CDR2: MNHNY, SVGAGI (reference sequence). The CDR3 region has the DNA TGTGCCAGCAGTTACTCGACAGGGGGTGGGGAGACCCAGTACTTC. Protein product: CASSYSTGGGETQYF.

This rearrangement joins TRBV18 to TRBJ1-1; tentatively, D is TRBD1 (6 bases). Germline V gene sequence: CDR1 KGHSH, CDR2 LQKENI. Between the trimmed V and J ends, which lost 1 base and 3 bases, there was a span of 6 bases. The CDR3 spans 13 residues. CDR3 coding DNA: TGTGCCAGCTCACCACAGGGGGACACTGAAGCTTTCTTT. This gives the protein CASSPQGDTEAFF.

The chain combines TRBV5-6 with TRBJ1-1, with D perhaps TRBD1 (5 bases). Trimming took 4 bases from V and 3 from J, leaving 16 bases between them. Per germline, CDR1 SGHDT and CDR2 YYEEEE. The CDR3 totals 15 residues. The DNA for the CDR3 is TGTGCCAGCAGCCGCGTAGGCAGGGAAGACACTGAAGCTTTCTTT. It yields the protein CASSRVGREDTEAFF.

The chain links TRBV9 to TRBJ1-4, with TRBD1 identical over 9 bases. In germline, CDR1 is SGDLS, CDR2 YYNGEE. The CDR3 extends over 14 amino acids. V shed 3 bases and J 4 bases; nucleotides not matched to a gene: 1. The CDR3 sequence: CASSATGGNEKLFF. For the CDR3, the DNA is TGTGCCAGCAGCGCGACAGGGGGTAATGAAAAACTGTTTTTT.

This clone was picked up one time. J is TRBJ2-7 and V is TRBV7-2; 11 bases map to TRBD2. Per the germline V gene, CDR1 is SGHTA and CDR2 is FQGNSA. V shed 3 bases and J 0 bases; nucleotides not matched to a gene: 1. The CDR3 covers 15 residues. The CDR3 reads CASSFTSGSSYEQYF. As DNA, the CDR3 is TGTGCCAGCAGCTTTACTAGCGGGAGCTCCTACGAGCAGTACTTC.

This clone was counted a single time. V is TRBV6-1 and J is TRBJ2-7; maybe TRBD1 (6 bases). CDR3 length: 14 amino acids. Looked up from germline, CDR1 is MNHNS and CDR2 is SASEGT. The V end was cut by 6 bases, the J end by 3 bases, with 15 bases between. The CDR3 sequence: CASSYGQTSYEQYF. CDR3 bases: TGTGCCAGCAGCTACGGACAGACAAGCTACGAGCAGTACTTC.

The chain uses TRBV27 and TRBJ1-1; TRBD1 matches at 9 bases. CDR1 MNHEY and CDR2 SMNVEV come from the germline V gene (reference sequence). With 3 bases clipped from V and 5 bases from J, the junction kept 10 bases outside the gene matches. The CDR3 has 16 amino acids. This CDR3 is CASSFQVGQGRTEAFF. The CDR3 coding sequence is TGTGCCAGCAGTTTTCAAGTTGGACAGGGGCGGACTGAAGCTTTCTTT.

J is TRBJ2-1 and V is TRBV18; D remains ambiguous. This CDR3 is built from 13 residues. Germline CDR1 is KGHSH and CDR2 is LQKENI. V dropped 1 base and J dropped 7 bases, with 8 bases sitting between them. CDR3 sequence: CASSPQTENEQFF. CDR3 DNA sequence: TGTGCCAGCTCACCACAAACCGAGAATGAGCAGTTCTTC.

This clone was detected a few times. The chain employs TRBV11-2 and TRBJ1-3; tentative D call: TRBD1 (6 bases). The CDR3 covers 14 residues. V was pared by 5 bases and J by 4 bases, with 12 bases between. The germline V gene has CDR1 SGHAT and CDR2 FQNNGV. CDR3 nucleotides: TGTGCCAGCAGCCCTGGGACATACGGAAACACCATATATTTT. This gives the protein CASSPGTYGNTIYF.

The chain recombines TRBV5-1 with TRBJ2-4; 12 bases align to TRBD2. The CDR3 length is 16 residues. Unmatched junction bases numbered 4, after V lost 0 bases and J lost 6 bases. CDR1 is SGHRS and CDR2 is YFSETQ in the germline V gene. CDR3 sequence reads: CASSLELAGGSNIQYF. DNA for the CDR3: TGCGCCAGCAGCTTGGAGCTAGCGGGGGGGTCAAACATTCAGTACTTC.

The CDR3 DNA reads as TGTGCCAGCAGCTTGACGGGAGAGACCCAGTACTTC. It is translated as CASSLTGETQYF. This chain connects TRBV5-4 to TRBJ2-5, with D unresolved. In germline, CDR1 is SGHNT, CDR2 YYREEE (reference sequence). This CDR3 comprises 12 residues. The V end was cut by 1 base, the J end by 4 bases, with 5 bases between.

The CDR3 nucleotides read TGTGCCAGCAGCAGGGGCCTGGAGGGTTCACCCCTCCACTTT. It yields the protein CASSRGLEGSPLHF. The gene calls are TRBV5-8 and TRBJ1-6; the D gene is possibly TRBD1 (5 bases). Germline CDR1 is SGHTS and CDR2 is YDEGEE. The CDR3 contains 14 residues. Trimming stripped 4 bases from V and 9 bases from J, with 14 bases between.

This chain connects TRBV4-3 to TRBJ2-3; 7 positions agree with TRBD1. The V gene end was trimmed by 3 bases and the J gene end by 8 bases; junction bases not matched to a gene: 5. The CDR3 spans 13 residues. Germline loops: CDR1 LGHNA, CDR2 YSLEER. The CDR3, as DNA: TGCGCCAGCAGCCAGGACAGGACAACTACGCAGTATTTT. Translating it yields CASSQDRTTTQYF.

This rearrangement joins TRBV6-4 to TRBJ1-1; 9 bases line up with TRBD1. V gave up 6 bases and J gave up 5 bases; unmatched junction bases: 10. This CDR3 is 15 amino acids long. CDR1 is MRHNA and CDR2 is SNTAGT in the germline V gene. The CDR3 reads CASSQRQGGRTEAFF. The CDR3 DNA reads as TGTGCCAGCAGCCAACGACAGGGGGGCAGGACTGAAGCTTTCTTT.

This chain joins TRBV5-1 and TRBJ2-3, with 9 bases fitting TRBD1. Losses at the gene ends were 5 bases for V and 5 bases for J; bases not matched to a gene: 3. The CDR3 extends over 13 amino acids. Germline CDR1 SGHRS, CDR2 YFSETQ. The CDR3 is CASRDRGLDTQYF. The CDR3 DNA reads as TGCGCCAGCAGGGACAGGGGTTTAGATACGCAGTATTTT.

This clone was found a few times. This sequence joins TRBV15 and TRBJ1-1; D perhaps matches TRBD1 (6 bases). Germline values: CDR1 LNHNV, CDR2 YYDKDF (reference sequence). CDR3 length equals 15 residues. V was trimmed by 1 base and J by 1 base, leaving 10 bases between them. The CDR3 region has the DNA TGTGCCACCAGCAGAGTTGGGGGCCCGAACACTGAAGCTTTCTTT. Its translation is CATSRVGGPNTEAFF.